The next 25 T cell receptor beta chains were all read from a single sample in a study of PD-1 blockade in classical Hodgkin lymphoma. Sequencing used immunoSEQ multiplex PCR; TCRdb keeps in-frame clones, though not all of them. The table lists 30,000 to 35,000 clones, roughly 90% of them singletons, with roughly 0.23% in the top ten. Autologous stem cell transplantation was followed by relapse in every patient, and brentuximab vedotin exposure varied. It was by magnetic negative selection that CD4+ T cells were purified from thawed PBMCs. Sequencing was performed on CD4+ T cells from blood, taken at baseline. All receptors come from a human donor with classical Hodgkin lymphoma.

The chain has TRBV11-3 and TRBJ2-3, with 12 bases that match TRBD1. Germline V CDR1 and CDR2: SGHNT, YENEEA. With V trimmed by 5 bases and J by 2 bases, 2 bases remained unmatched. CDR3 length equals 15 residues. CDR3 protein: CASSQGQGATDTQYF. The CDR3 bases are TGTGCCAGCAGCCAGGGACAGGGGGCCACAGATACGCAGTATTTT.

V and J are TRBV18 and TRBJ2-3, with 10 bases identical to TRBD2. Per germline, CDR1 KGHSH and CDR2 LQKENI. CDR3 length: 17 amino acids. V lost 3 bases to trimming and J lost 0 bases; unmatched junction nucleotides: 6. In DNA form, the CDR3 reads TGTGCCAGCTCACCCGCTAAAGCGGGAGGGAGCACAGATACGCAGTATTTT. Translating gives CASSPAKAGGSTDTQYF.

The V gene is TRBV28, the J gene TRBJ1-1; D remains ambiguous. Between the trimmed V and J ends, which lost 8 bases and 5 bases, there was a span of 15 bases. The CDR3 spans 13 residues. Germline V lookup: CDR1 MDHEN, CDR2 SYDVKM. The CDR3 DNA is TGTGCCAGCTGGAGTATGGGGAAAACTGAAGCTTTCTTT. Its translation is CASWSMGKTEAFF.

This clone occurred once. The V call is TRBV19, the J call TRBJ2-3; 8 bases map to TRBD1. V was clipped by 5 bases and J by 0 bases; unmatched bases: 4. Germline V CDR1 and CDR2: LNHDA, SQIVND (reference sequence). This CDR3 is built from 15 residues. The CDR3 DNA follows: TGTGCCAGTAGTTTTAGGACAGGGAGCACAGATACGCAGTATTTT. Translating gives CASSFRTGSTDTQYF. Full variable domain (rest looked up from reference TRBV19 and TRBJ2-3): DGGITQSPKYLFRKEGQNVTLSCEQNLNHDAMYWYRQDPGQGLRLIYYSQIVNDFQKGDIAEGYSVSREKKESFPLTVTSAQKNPTAFYLCASSFRTGSTDTQYFGPGTRLTVL.

The chain's CDR3 is CASSISTVAISLNTEAFF. CDR3 sequence (DNA): TGTGCCAGCAGTATATCTACAGTGGCAATTTCCTTGAACACTGAAGCTTTCTTT. This chain connects TRBV2 to TRBJ1-1, with no clear D. V lost 5 bases, J lost 0 bases, and 22 bases lay in between. This CDR3 contains 18 residues. Germline values: CDR1 SNHLY, CDR2 FYNNEI.

This chain connects TRBV7-2 to TRBJ2-7; TRBD1 agrees at 11 bases. The germline V gene encodes CDR1 SGHTA and CDR2 FQGNSA. The V gene end was trimmed by 5 bases and the J gene end by 0 bases; junction bases not matched to a gene: 3. CDR3 size: 15 residues. CDR3: CASSRDRGSSYEQYF. DNA of the CDR3: TGTGCCAGCAGCCGGGACAGGGGGAGCTCCTACGAGCAGTACTTC.

CDR3: CASSQRLSYNEQFF. The CDR3 DNA sequence: TGTGCCAGCAGCCAAAGACTATCCTACAATGAGCAGTTCTTC. The chain has TRBV14 and TRBJ2-1; TRBD2 might be the D (5 bases). The CDR3 totals 14 residues. V dropped 2 bases and J dropped 1 base, with 6 bases sitting between them. The germline CDR1 and CDR2 sequences are SGHDN and FVKESK.

The CDR3 coding sequence is TGTGCCAGCTCACCAGCGAGGGGACTTATAGATTCACCCCTCCACTTT. Residues: CASSPARGLIDSPLHF. This chain joins TRBV18 and TRBJ1-6; possibly TRBD1 for D (5 bases). CDR1 and CDR2 (germline): KGHSH, LQKENI. This CDR3 is 16 amino acids long. Trimming stripped 2 bases from V and 8 bases from J, with 16 bases between.

V gene TRBV12-5 combines with J gene TRBJ2-5, with D possibly matching TRBD1 (5 bases). The CDR3 runs to 11 residues. V was clipped by 5 bases and J by 5 bases, with 6 bases between them. From germline, CDR1 is LGHNT and CDR2 FRNRAP. The CDR3 is CASGHRETQYF. The CDR3 DNA reads as TGTGCTAGTGGTCACAGGGAGACCCAGTACTTC.

CDR3 amino acids: CASSLQPDNEQFF. The DNA of the CDR3 is TGTGCCAGCAGTCTTCAGCCCGACAATGAGCAGTTCTTC. This chain links TRBV2 with TRBJ2-1; D is undetermined. Germline V CDR1 and CDR2: SNHLY, FYNNEI. V dropped 5 bases and J dropped 5 bases, with 10 bases sitting between them. This CDR3 comprises 13 residues.

The rearrangement links TRBV23-1 to TRBJ2-7; 12 bases map to TRBD1. TRBV23-1 is an open reading frame, and its role is uncertain. This CDR3 has 23 residues. The trim removed 0 bases at V and 3 bases at J, leaving 24 bases unmatched. Written as DNA, the CDR3 is TGCGCCAGCAGTCAATCTCGGGGACAGGGGGCCTTAGGGCGTGGTGTTGGGGTCTACGAGCAGTACTTC. Translating gives CASSQSRGQGALGRGVGVYEQYF.

The chain links TRBV28 to TRBJ2-3, with D perhaps matching TRBD1 or TRBD2 (5 bases each). The V and J ends lost 6 bases and 6 bases respectively, with 19 bases between them. In germline, CDR1 is MDHEN, CDR2 SYDVKM. The length of the CDR3 is 15 residues. The CDR3 DNA reads TGTGCCAGCAGCAACCGGGACGCGTGGGGGGATACGCAGTATTTT. Amino acid sequence: CASSNRDAWGDTQYF. Combining the CDR3 with reference TRBV28 and TRBJ2-3 gives the whole variable domain DVKVTQSSRYLVKRTGEKVFLECVQDMDHENMFWYRQDPGLGLRLIYFSYDVKMKEKGDIPEGYSVSREKKERFSLILESASTNQTSMYLCASSNRDAWGDTQYFGPGTRLTVL.

The V and J genes are TRBV7-8 and TRBJ2-6; 11 bases align to TRBD2. Germline CDR1 SGHVS, CDR2 FQNEAQ. This CDR3 region has 19 residues. V lost 6 bases, J lost 0 bases, and 10 bases stayed unmatched. The CDR3 DNA sequence: TGTGCCAGCAGATCAATCCGACTAGCGGGAATCTCTGGGGCCAACGTCCTGACTTTC. This translates into CASRSIRLAGISGANVLTF.

The CDR3 bases are TGCAGTGCTAGAGACATAGGCTACACCTTC. Residues: CSARDIGYTF. J is TRBJ1-2 and V is TRBV20-1; no firm D call. CDR1 is DFQATT and CDR2 is SNEGSKA in the germline V gene (reference sequence). With 0 bases removed from V and 8 bases from J, the gap between germline ends came to 4 bases. The length of the CDR3 is 10 residues.

The genes are TRBV28 and TRBJ2-7; D not certain. The V gene lost 2 bases and the J gene lost 4 bases, with 6 bases spanning the gap. In germline, CDR1 is MDHEN, CDR2 SYDVKM. The length of the CDR3 is 12 residues. As DNA, the CDR3 is TGTGCCAGCAGTTTACAGGAGTACGAGCAGTACTTC. It translates to CASSLQEYEQYF.

The chain employs TRBV2 and TRBJ1-2, with 9 bases matching TRBD1. There are 15 residues in the CDR3. Germline loops: CDR1 SNHLY, CDR2 FYNNEI. V lost 6 bases, J lost 0 bases, and 5 bases stayed unmatched. Here the CDR3 DNA reads TGTGCCAGCAGAGCCAGGACAGGGGCTAACTATGGCTACACCTTC. Its translation is CASRARTGANYGYTF.

This clone occurred a few times. This chain connects TRBV14 to TRBJ2-5; the D is unclear. The germline V and J ends were trimmed by 0 bases and 4 bases, with 9 bases remaining between them. The CDR3 covers 14 residues. Germline CDR1 is SGHDN and CDR2 is FVKESK. The CDR3 DNA follows: TGTGCCAGCAGCCAAGATCTAGGTGCAGAGACCCAGTACTTC. As protein: CASSQDLGAETQYF.

The chain employs TRBV10-3 and TRBJ2-7, with 7 bases matching TRBD1. Germline V gives CDR1 ENHRY, CDR2 SYGVKD. Losses at the gene ends were 6 bases for V and 2 bases for J; bases not matched to a gene: 10. The CDR3 has 15 residues. This CDR3 is CAIRSDRAMTYEQYF. CDR3 nucleotides: TGTGCCATCAGGTCAGACAGGGCAATGACCTACGAGCAGTACTTC.

The chain combines TRBV10-3 with TRBJ2-2, with D unclear. The V end lost 7 bases, the J end lost 2 bases, and 11 bases lay between the germline ends. This CDR3 spans 14 amino acids. Germline values: CDR1 ENHRY, CDR2 SYGVKD. CDR3 amino acids: CAITTDQNTGELFF. CDR3 nucleotides: TGTGCCATCACCACAGACCAAAACACCGGGGAGCTGTTTTTT.

The J gene is TRBJ2-1, the V gene TRBV20-1; D ambiguous. Germline values: CDR1 DFQATT, CDR2 SNEGSKA (reference sequence). The V end was cut by 3 bases, the J end by 7 bases, with 7 bases between. The CDR3 runs to 11 residues. In DNA, the CDR3 is TGCAGTGCTAGTCGTGGGAATGAGCAGTTCTTC. It encodes CSASRGNEQFF.

The chain couples TRBV29-1 to TRBJ2-4; D is perhaps TRBD1 (6 bases). The CDR3 has 14 amino acids. Between the trimmed V and J ends, which lost 0 bases and 6 bases, there was a span of 12 bases. From germline, CDR1 is SQVTM and CDR2 ANQGSEA. The CDR3 nucleotides are TGCAGCGTTGAAGACGCAGGGGTCAGAAACATTCAGTACTTC. This sequence encodes CSVEDAGVRNIQYF.

V gene TRBV6-5 combines with J gene TRBJ2-7; 8 bases line up with TRBD1. The CDR3 contains 14 residues. The germline V gene encodes CDR1 MNHEY and CDR2 SVGAGI. J was trimmed by 2 bases and V by 6 bases; bases with no gene match: 6. CDR3 protein: CASRLGQGTYEQYF. The CDR3 DNA reads as TGTGCCAGCAGGCTTGGACAGGGAACCTACGAGCAGTACTTC.

The gene calls are TRBV28 and TRBJ2-7; no clear D gene. The V end lost 5 bases, the J end lost 4 bases, and 15 bases lay between the germline ends. The CDR3 totals 14 residues. Germline V gene lookup returns CDR1 MDHEN and CDR2 SYDVKM. The CDR3 bases are TGTGCCAGCAGTCCCCCCCCCGCCGGGTACGAGCAGTACTTC. It encodes CASSPPPAGYEQYF.

This chain links TRBV19 with TRBJ2-1; 14 positions match TRBD2. Per germline, CDR1 LNHDA and CDR2 SQIVND (reference sequence). This CDR3 is 16 amino acids long. V lost 3 bases to trimming and J lost 10 bases; unmatched junction nucleotides: 8. The CDR3 DNA reads TGTGCCAGTAGTATCAGACTAGCGGGAGGGCCTTGGGAGCAGTTCTTC. Amino acids: CASSIRLAGGPWEQFF.

The chain employs TRBV6-4 and TRBJ2-6; TRBD1 or TRBD2 may be the D gene (6 bases each). The CDR3 sequence is 15 residues long. Trimming stripped 2 bases from V and 3 bases from J, with 8 bases between. CDR1 is MRHNA and CDR2 is SNTAGT in the germline V gene. The DNA for the CDR3 is TGTGCCAGCAGTGACGGGGGGCTTGGGGCCAACGTCCTGACTTTC. Its protein is CASSDGGLGANVLTF.